These T cell receptor beta chains were read from a single sample in a study of Graves' ophthalmopathy and Graves' hyperthyroidism. MiXCR, run by TCRdb on the multiplex PCR reads, gives a single entry per CDR3 protein. Of approximately 410,000 distinct CDR3 sequences listed, approximately 15% are singletons. The sample was peripheral blood. These receptor sequences come from a woman between 18 and 30 years old with stable Graves' hyperthyroidism. CDR3s include the opening cysteine and the closing phenylalanine or tryptophan. Fields, in order: V gene, D gene, CDR3 protein. The D gene is left open where the match is weak.

V: TRBV29-1; D: .; CDR3: CSVGGQNQPQHF
V: TRBV5-5; D: TRBD2; CDR3: CASSSLAGGRAGELFF
V: TRBV15; D: .; CDR3: CATSPRDTSYEQYF
V: TRBV11-2; D: .; CDR3: CAISLGGGTWTRYF
V: TRBV11-2; D: TRBD1; CDR3: CASSFIAGQGGQKAFF
V: TRBV7-9; D: .; CDR3: CASSSRDNNSPLHF
V: TRBV27; D: .; CDR3: CASGGPLDTFF
V: TRBV12-3/TRBV12-4; D: TRBD1; CDR3: CASSYGQGATEAFF
V: TRBV12-3/TRBV12-4; D: .; CDR3: CASSLDGDQPQHF
V: TRBV4-1; D: .; CDR3: CASSQAWRDYEQYF
V: TRBV12-3/TRBV12-4; D: .; CDR3: CASSFGHTYEQYF
V: TRBV24-1; D: .; CDR3: CATSEPVDGANVLTF
V: TRBV7-3; D: .; CDR3: CASSSGSFNGYTF
V: TRBV6-1; D: TRBD2; CDR3: CASSETSGGTKETQYF
V: TRBV6-1; D: .; CDR3: CASSEVGTKQYF
V: TRBV10-3; D: .; CDR3: CAISEFASEAFF
V: TRBV20-1; D: .; CDR3: CSARGFTYEQYF
V: TRBV27; D: .; CDR3: CASSPRMISPLGQYF
V: TRBV28; D: TRBD2; CDR3: CASSLPLAGGTYEQYF
V: TRBV7-8; D: TRBD2; CDR3: CASSLPGGGGHYEQYF
V: TRBV7-2; D: TRBD2; CDR3: CASSLVGWGGETQYF
V: TRBV11-2; D: .; CDR3: CASSLDEAGVNYGYTF
V: TRBV7-2; D: .; CDR3: CASSLVVYTEAFF
V: TRBV7-2; D: .; CDR3: CASSLGVSDYGYTF
V: TRBV5-1; D: TRBD1; CDR3: CASSPLQGAGTGELFF
V: TRBV6-1; D: .; CDR3: CASSEGGGPQGYTF
V: TRBV24-1; D: .; CDR3: CATSDNLPNGYTF
V: TRBV5-1; D: TRBD1; CDR3: CASSEPRGTGTNEQYF
V: TRBV7-2; D: .; CDR3: CASSLARLGTQTYEQYF
V: TRBV12-3/TRBV12-4; D: .; CDR3: CASSLTGGSSQPQHF
V: TRBV6-5; D: .; CDR3: CASSYGIGSNQPQHF
V: TRBV11-2; D: TRBD2; CDR3: CASSLDGTRLAGELFF
V: TRBV7-2; D: .; CDR3: CASSLAPARVVSGANVLTF
V: TRBV11-1; D: TRBD1; CDR3: CASSFPTPLQGTADYGYTF
V: TRBV6-5; D: .; CDR3: CASRKQGTNTGELFF
V: TRBV6-2/TRBV6-3; D: TRBD1; CDR3: CASRTGSQPQHF
V: TRBV6-1; D: .; CDR3: CASSEGWGDHYGYTF
V: TRBV12-3/TRBV12-4; D: TRBD2; CDR3: CASSLNSGSPYEQYF
V: TRBV11-1; D: TRBD1; CDR3: CASSAGQTGVTYNSPLHF
V: TRBV20-1; D: .; CDR3: CSGTGDSNQPQHF
V: TRBV12-3/TRBV12-4; D: TRBD1; CDR3: CASSFGQGANYEQYF
V: TRBV19; D: .; CDR3: CASSVGPGRFYEQYF
V: TRBV6-1; D: TRBD1; CDR3: CASSEHQGVILGETQYF
V: TRBV6-2/TRBV6-3; D: TRBD1; CDR3: CASSPQGSVQPQHF
V: TRBV5-1; D: .; CDR3: CASSLGGPGTPNEAFF
V: TRBV5-1; D: .; CDR3: CASTSYTGELFF
V: TRBV27; D: .; CDR3: CASNGPLNTEAFF
V: TRBV7-2; D: .; CDR3: CASSLVNGETQYF
V: TRBV2; D: .; CDR3: CARPGTVNTGELFF